This paragraph covers one TCR beta chain sequence. This clonotype was counted ten times or more. Its antigen specificity is not known. Base qualities are not provided; no much larger clone lies one nucleotide away. The data were taken from a study of T cells in Graves' hyperthyroidism and ophthalmopathy (dated by TCRdb to about 2019). Broadly, across the study: Peripheral blood samples were taken at initial diagnosis, before any treatment was given. A discovery cohort of approximately 100 patients, 43 with Graves' ophthalmopathy and about 58 with stable Graves' hyperthyroidism, was used to find distinguishing TCR V-J signatures. An independent validation cohort of around 19 hyperthyroidism patients and 15 or so patients who later progressed to ophthalmopathy tested prospective prediction of ophthalmopathy. The 75 to 100 discovery patients were divided at random into training and test sets in a 7:3 ratio. In over five Graves' hyperthyroidism patients, the study also compared T-cell repertoires from thyroid tissue with T-cell repertoires from blood. Once sampling was done, hyperthyroidism patients were given methimazole at a starting dose of 30 mg daily, whereas ophthalmopathy patients were given high-dose intravenous methylprednisolone. The paper describes TCR Vbeta CDR3 sequencing of about 140 peripheral blood samples, made up of roughly 45 ophthalmopathy patients, 70 to 80 hyperthyroidism patients and 17 progressor patients.

What the study reported, not specific to this receptor: No statistical method was used to set the sample size in advance, and investigators knew the group allocation. In validation, the model predicted progression to ophthalmopathy a median of roughly 6.2 months before onset, with approximately 71% sensitivity and around 76% specificity. Most expanded thyroid clonotypes (frequency above 0.001) were also detected in blood, suggesting blood repertoires may reflect thyroid immune responses. In cross-validation, a model built on a 13 V-J signature told ophthalmopathy apart from stable hyperthyroidism with under 90% sensitivity and approximately 81% specificity, and in testing the same model reached 80%/75%.

The TCR beta CDR3 regions were amplified from RNA transcripts. The first round of RT-PCR for the TCR CDR3 was performed with the HTBI primer set and the Qiagen OneStep RT-PCR kit. The libraries were constructed in a second round of multiplex PCR and then size-selected and purified. Paired-end sequencing of the libraries was performed with 100 bp reads on an Illumina HiSeq2000. Processing in the source paper ran as follows. SOAPnuke was used to process the raw data, removing reads that contained adapters or uncalled bases, had a mean Phred below 15, or lacked an exact match to the constant primer or identifier. High-quality paired reads were merged with COPE v1.2.5, and unique nucleotide sequences were defined as clonotypes. MiTCR v1.1 was used to align the clonotypes against IMGT TRBV, TRBD and TRBJ reference segments. Analysis was restricted to V-J combinations with a frequency above 0.0001, which covered just over 98% of repertoires. The TCS score was defined as F50 (clonal expansion) divided by E x V (chaos), with BLOSUM62-based TCRdist calculated between CDR3 peptides within each V-J. Welch's t-statistics and random forest reduced roughly 500 V-J features to 13, which were used in a naive Bayes classifier (R e1071). Through fastp at Q25 and MiXCR, TCRdb rebuilt clones from the public reads, retaining in-frame beta chains. Each record represents a unique CDR3 protein, reported with the most common genes and DNA among its rows. TCRdb, not the original authors, processed these V and J calls. Present in this sample are around 500,000 distinct CDR3 sequences, 11% to 15% of which were seen just once. The ten largest clones represent roughly 14% of the sample.

Stable Graves' hyperthyroidism was defined as no progression to ophthalmopathy during 18 months of follow-up. The hyperthyroidism patients were between 18 and 65 years old and newly diagnosed, with a disease duration of less than 2 months. The study excluded patients with uncontrolled infections, other autoimmune diseases, pregnancy or lactation. Diagnoses were based on clinical symptoms, serum thyroxine and TRAb, thyroid ultrasound and orbital computed tomography. PBMCs were isolated from about 9.1 ml of fresh peripheral blood by Ficoll-Paque density gradient centrifugation. Trizol reagent was used to extract total RNA, and RNA quality was then checked on an Agilent 2100 Bioanalyzer. Its CDR3 holds 14 amino acids, cysteine through phenylalanine. Only the CDR3 portion is preserved as DNA: 42 bases, with reading frame beginning at the first base. CDR1 SGDLS and CDR2 YYNGEE are derived from the germline V gene. The V end loses 0 bases and the J end loses 1 base, and a stretch of 7 bases separates them.

The rearrangement combines TRBV9 with TRBJ1-1; no D gene is confidently identified. The receptor's source is a middle-aged woman with Graves' hyperthyroidism. Sequenced sample: blood. At the DNA level, the sequence is TGTGCCAGCAGCGTAGAAGGACGGAACACTGAAGCTTTCTTT. Its translation reads: CASSVEGRNTEAFF. The full variable domain, with segments outside the CDR3 supplied by the reference TRBV9 and TRBJ1-1 proteins, appears as DSGVTQTPKHLITATGQRVTLRCSPRSGDLSVYWYQQSLDQGLQFLIQYYNGEERAKGNILERFSAQQFPDLHSELNLSSLELGDSALYFCASSVEGRNTEAFFGQGTRLTVV.